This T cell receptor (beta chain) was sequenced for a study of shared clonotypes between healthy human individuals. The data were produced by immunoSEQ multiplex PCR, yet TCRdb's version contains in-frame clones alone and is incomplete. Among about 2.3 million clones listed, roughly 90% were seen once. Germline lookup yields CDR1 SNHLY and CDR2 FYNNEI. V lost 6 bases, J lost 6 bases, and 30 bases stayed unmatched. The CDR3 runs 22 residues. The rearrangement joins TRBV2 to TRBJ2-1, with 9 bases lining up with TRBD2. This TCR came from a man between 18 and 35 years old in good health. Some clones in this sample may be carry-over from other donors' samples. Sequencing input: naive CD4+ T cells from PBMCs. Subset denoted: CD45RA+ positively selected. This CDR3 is CASRKTWIKREEDPDTRNEQFF. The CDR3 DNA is TGTGCCAGCAGGAAGACTTGGATAAAGCGGGAGGAGGACCCTGACACCCGCAATGAGCAGTTCTTC. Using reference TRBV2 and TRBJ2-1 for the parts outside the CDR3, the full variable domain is EPEVTQTPSHQVTQMGQEVILRCVPISNHLYFYWYRQILGQKVEFLVSFYNNEISEKSEIFDDQFSVERPDGSNFTLKIRSTKLEDSAMYFCASRKTWIKREEDPDTRNEQFFGPGTRLTVL.